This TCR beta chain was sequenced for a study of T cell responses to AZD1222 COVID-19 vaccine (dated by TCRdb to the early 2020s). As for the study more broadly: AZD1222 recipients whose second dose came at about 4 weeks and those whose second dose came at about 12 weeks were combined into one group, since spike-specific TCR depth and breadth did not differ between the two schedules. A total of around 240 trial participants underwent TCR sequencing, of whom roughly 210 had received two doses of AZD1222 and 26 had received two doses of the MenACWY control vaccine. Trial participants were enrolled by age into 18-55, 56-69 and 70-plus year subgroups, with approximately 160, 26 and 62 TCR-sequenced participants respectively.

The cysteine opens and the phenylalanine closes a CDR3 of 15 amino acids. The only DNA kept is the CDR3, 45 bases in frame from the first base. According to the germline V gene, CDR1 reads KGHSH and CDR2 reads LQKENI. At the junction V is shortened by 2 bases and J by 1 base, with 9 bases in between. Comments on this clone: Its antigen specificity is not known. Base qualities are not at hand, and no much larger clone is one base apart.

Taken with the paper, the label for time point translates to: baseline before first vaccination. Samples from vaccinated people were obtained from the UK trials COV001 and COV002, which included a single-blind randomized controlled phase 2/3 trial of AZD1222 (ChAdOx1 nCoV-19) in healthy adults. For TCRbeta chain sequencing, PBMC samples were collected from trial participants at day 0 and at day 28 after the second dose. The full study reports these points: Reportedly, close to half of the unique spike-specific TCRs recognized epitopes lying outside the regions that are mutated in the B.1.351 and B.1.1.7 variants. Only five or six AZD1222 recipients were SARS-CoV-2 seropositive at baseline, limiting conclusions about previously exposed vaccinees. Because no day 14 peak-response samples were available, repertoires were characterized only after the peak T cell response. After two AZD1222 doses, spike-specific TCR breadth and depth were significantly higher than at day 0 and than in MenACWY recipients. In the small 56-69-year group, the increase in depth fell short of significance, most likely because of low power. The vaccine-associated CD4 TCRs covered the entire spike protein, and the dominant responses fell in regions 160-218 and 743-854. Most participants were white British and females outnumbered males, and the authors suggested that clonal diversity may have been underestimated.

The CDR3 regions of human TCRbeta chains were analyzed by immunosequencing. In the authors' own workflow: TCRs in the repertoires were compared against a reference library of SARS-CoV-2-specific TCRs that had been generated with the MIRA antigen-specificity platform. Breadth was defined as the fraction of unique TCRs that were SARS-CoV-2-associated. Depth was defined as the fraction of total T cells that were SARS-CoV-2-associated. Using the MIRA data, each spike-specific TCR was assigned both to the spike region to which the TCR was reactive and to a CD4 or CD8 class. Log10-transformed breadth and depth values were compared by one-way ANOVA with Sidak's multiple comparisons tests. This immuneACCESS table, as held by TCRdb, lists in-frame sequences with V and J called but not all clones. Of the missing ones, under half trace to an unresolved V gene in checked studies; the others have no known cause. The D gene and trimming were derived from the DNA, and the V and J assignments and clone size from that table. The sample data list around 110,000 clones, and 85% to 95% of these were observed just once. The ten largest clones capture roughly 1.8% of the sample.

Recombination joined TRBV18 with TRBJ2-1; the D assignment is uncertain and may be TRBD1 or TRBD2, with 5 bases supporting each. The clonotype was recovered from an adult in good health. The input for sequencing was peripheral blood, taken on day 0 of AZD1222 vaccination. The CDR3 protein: CASSPEGISYNEQFF. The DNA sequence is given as TGTGCCAGCTCACCAGAGGGGATTTCCTACAATGAGCAGTTCTTC.